These T cell receptor beta chains were read from a single sample in a study of lymphopenia after photon versus proton radiotherapy. Sequencing used immunoSEQ multiplex PCR; TCRdb keeps in-frame clones, though not all of them. This repertoire shows 150,000 to 200,000 clones, about 85% found once; its top ten account for 4% to 5%. Material: peripheral blood, obtained from a patient treated with photon-based radiotherapy. These receptors all stem from a man aged 50 or older with gastric cancer. CDR3s include the opening cysteine and the closing phenylalanine or tryptophan. The D gene is left open where the match is weak. For some rows the clone size is stated as once, few or many, or as a class when expanded; others skip it.

j_call: TRBJ2-7; cdr3_length: 15; d_call: TRBD2; v_call: TRBV6-1; clone_size: -; cdr3_nt: TGTGCCAGCAGTGGGACTAGCGTTGGCTCCTACGAGCAGTACTTC; cdr3_aa: CASSGTSVGSYEQYF
j_call: TRBJ1-2; cdr3_length: 15; d_call: -; v_call: TRBV6-1; clone_size: -; cdr3_nt: TGTGCCAGCAGCCGGGACACCCATGGCTCCTATGGCTACACCTTC; cdr3_aa: CASSRDTHGSYGYTF
j_call: TRBJ2-2; cdr3_length: 18; d_call: -; v_call: TRBV19; clone_size: -; cdr3_nt: TGTGCCAGTAGTATAGATCGGGATAGGGGATCGAACACCGGGGAGCTGTTTTTT; cdr3_aa: CASSIDRDRGSNTGELFF
j_call: TRBJ1-2; cdr3_length: 14; d_call: TRBD1; v_call: TRBV7-2; clone_size: -; cdr3_nt: TGTGCCAGCAATTGGGACAGGGCTAACTATGGCTACACCTTC; cdr3_aa: CASNWDRANYGYTF
j_call: TRBJ2-7; cdr3_length: 14; d_call: TRBD2; v_call: TRBV6-1; clone_size: -; cdr3_nt: TGTGCCAGCAGTGAAGCGGGAGGGCCCTACGAGCAGTACTTC; cdr3_aa: CASSEAGGPYEQYF
j_call: TRBJ2-7; cdr3_length: 14; d_call: TRBD2; v_call: TRBV19; clone_size: once; cdr3_nt: TGTGCCAGTAGTATTGTAGCGGGAGGGTACGAGCAGTACTTC; cdr3_aa: CASSIVAGGYEQYF
j_call: TRBJ1-5; cdr3_length: 12; d_call: -; v_call: TRBV7-2; clone_size: -; cdr3_nt: TGTGCCAGCAGCCAAACAGCTCAGCCCCAGCATTTT; cdr3_aa: CASSQTAQPQHF
j_call: TRBJ2-7; cdr3_length: 16; d_call: TRBD2; v_call: TRBV5-6; clone_size: -; cdr3_nt: TGTGCCAGCAGCTTGTGGGGAGGGACTAGCTTGTGGGAGCAGTACTTC; cdr3_aa: CASSLWGGTSLWEQYF
j_call: TRBJ1-1; cdr3_length: 14; d_call: -; v_call: TRBV11-3; clone_size: -; cdr3_nt: TGTGCCAGCAGCCAGAGGGGGGGAGGCACTGAAGCTTTCTTT; cdr3_aa: CASSQRGGGTEAFF
j_call: TRBJ2-3; cdr3_length: 19; d_call: TRBD2; v_call: TRBV30; clone_size: -; cdr3_nt: TGTGCCTGGACCCGCACACGGACTAGCGGGAGTCAAGGCACAGATACGCAGTATTTT; cdr3_aa: CAWTRTRTSGSQGTDTQYF
j_call: TRBJ1-2; cdr3_length: 17; d_call: TRBD1; v_call: TRBV4-2; clone_size: few; cdr3_nt: TGTGCCAGCAGCCAAGATGTTCGGGCAGGGGGCGACTATGGCTACACCTTC; cdr3_aa: CASSQDVRAGGDYGYTF
j_call: TRBJ2-1; cdr3_length: 16; d_call: TRBD2; v_call: TRBV4-2; clone_size: -; cdr3_nt: TGTGCCAGCAGCCAAGTTGATGGGACTAGTTACAATGAGCAGTTCTTC; cdr3_aa: CASSQVDGTSYNEQFF
j_call: TRBJ1-2; cdr3_length: 16; d_call: TRBD1; v_call: TRBV18; clone_size: -; cdr3_nt: TGTGCCAGCTCACCGGATTGGACAGGTAGCGGGTATGGCTACACCTTC; cdr3_aa: CASSPDWTGSGYGYTF
j_call: TRBJ2-1; cdr3_length: 14; d_call: -; v_call: TRBV9; clone_size: -; cdr3_nt: TGTGCCAGCGGTAGGACTCCCGGCCCCAATGAGCAGTTCTTC; cdr3_aa: CASGRTPGPNEQFF
j_call: TRBJ2-7; cdr3_length: 16; d_call: TRBD1; v_call: TRBV5-6; clone_size: -; cdr3_nt: TGTGCCAGCAGCTTGGGAACGTTGCAGGGGGCCTACGAGCAGTACTTC; cdr3_aa: CASSLGTLQGAYEQYF
j_call: TRBJ2-4; cdr3_length: 16; d_call: -; v_call: TRBV7-2; clone_size: -; cdr3_nt: TGTGCCAGCAGCCTTAGCACGACCGGCCGAGGAAACATTCAGTACTTC; cdr3_aa: CASSLSTTGRGNIQYF
j_call: TRBJ2-5; cdr3_length: 15; d_call: -; v_call: TRBV5-6; clone_size: -; cdr3_nt: TGTGCCAGCAGCTTGGCCCAGAGGGGATCGGAGACCCAGTACTTC; cdr3_aa: CASSLAQRGSETQYF
j_call: TRBJ2-2; cdr3_length: 13; d_call: -; v_call: TRBV10-3; clone_size: -; cdr3_nt: TGTGCCATCAGTGACTCAGGGGCCGGGGAGCTGTTTTTT; cdr3_aa: CAISDSGAGELFF